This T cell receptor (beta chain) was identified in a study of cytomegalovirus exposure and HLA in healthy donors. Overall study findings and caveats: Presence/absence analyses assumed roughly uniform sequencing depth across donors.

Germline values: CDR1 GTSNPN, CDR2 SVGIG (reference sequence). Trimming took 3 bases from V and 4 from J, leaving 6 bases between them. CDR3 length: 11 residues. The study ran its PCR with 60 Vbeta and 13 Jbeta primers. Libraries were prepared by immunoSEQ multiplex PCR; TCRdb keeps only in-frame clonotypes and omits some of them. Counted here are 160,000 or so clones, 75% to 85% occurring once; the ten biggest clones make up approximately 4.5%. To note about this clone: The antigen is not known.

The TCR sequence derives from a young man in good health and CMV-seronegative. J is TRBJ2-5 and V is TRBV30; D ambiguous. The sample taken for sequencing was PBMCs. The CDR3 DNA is TGTGCCTGGAGACCCGGAGAGACCCAGTACTTC. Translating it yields CAWRPGETQYF.